What follows are 17 T cell receptor beta chains derived from one specimen sequenced in a study of T-cell memory formation after mild COVID-19. TCRdb itself ran the 5' RACE reads through MiXCR, one entry per CDR3 protein. The sample shows about 140,000 distinct CDR3 sequences, about 14% of them seen only once. Sequenced: PBMCs or a T cell subset sorted from them (not recorded which). The receptors were gathered from an adult woman who had mild COVID-19 (a few samples of this study predate the infection). Cell type and time point are not known.

This chain connects TRBV2 to TRBJ2-1, with D unresolved. The germline V gene encodes CDR1 SNHLY and CDR2 FYNNEI. The V gene lost 4 bases and the J gene lost 6 bases, with 13 bases spanning the gap. The CDR3 spans 14 residues. The CDR3: CASSGSPFGNEQFF. DNA of the CDR3: TGTGCCAGCAGTGGGTCTCCCTTTGGCAATGAGCAGTTCTTC.

This clonotype has a handful of counts. The rearrangement joins TRBV7-2 to TRBJ1-2; D gene uncertain. The germline V gene encodes CDR1 SGHTA and CDR2 FQGNSA. The CDR3 has 12 residues. Trimming left V 10 bases short and J 4 bases short, with 13 bases between. The CDR3 nucleotides are TGTGCCATTTTGTGGGGAGGCTATGGCTACACCTTC. This encodes CAILWGGYGYTF.

This clonotype came up a few times. The gene calls are TRBV6-5 and TRBJ2-7; a possible D gene is TRBD2 (6 bases). The ends were cut back, 4 bases at V and 3 bases at J, with 16 bases in the middle. The germline V gene encodes CDR1 MNHEY and CDR2 SVGAGI. The CDR3 loop spans 15 amino acids. The CDR3 region is CASSSWGEGYYEQYF. The CDR3 DNA is TGTGCCAGCAGTTCTTGGGGGGAAGGTTACTACGAGCAGTACTTC.

The V and J genes are TRBV7-3 and TRBJ2-1, with D maybe TRBD2 (7 bases). The germline V gene has CDR1 SGHTA and CDR2 FQGTGA. Trimming stripped 5 bases from V and 0 bases from J, with 14 bases between. This CDR3 is built from 16 residues. CDR3 region: CASSKRGGSSYNEQFF. The CDR3 bases are TGTGCCAGCAGCAAAAGGGGGGGGTCCTCCTACAATGAGCAGTTCTTC.

This clonotype has just a few counts. The chain recombines TRBV7-6 with TRBJ2-1; TRBD2 might be the D (7 bases). Trimming pared 2 bases from V and 4 bases from J, leaving 15 bases between. Germline V lookup: CDR1 SGHVS, CDR2 FNYEAQ. The CDR3 has 16 residues. CDR3 sequence (DNA): TGTGCCAGCAGCTTAAATCGGGGGGCAGGGTACAATGAGCAGTTCTTC. It is translated as CASSLNRGAGYNEQFF.

The chain links TRBV18 to TRBJ2-2, with D hard to call. Germline assignment: CDR1 KGHSH and CDR2 LQKENI. The CDR3 sequence is 16 residues long. Trimming stripped 2 bases from V and 5 bases from J, with 15 bases between. The CDR3 reads CASSPFGPDGTGELFF. The CDR3 nucleotides are TGTGCCAGCTCACCATTCGGCCCCGACGGGACCGGGGAGCTGTTTTTT.

This clonotype has a handful of counts. This sequence joins TRBV4-3 and TRBJ2-1; D is possibly TRBD2 (5 bases). Germline V gene sequence: CDR1 LGHNA, CDR2 YSLEER. The CDR3 length is 15 residues. V lost 1 base and J lost 4, with 11 bases in between. CDR3 DNA: TGCGCCAGCAGCCAAGGAGGAGGCGATTACAATGAGCAGTTCTTC. This codes for CASSQGGGDYNEQFF.

The sample holds one count of this clonotype. This chain links TRBV7-9 with TRBJ2-3, with D uncertain. CDR1 and CDR2 (germline): SEHNR, FQNEAQ (reference sequence). V lost 5 bases to trimming and J lost 2 bases, with 11 bases between them. The CDR3 consists of 14 residues. CDR3 DNA: TGTGCCAGCAGCCCTTGGACCCTCACAGATACGCAGTATTTT. Residues: CASSPWTLTDTQYF.

The chain employs TRBV27 and TRBJ1-1; perhaps TRBD1 as D (5 bases). Trimming stripped 6 bases from V and 3 bases from J, with 8 bases between. This CDR3 region has 12 residues. The germline gives CDR1 MNHEY, CDR2 SMNVEV (reference sequence). CDR3 sequence reads: CASRAGYTEAFF. CDR3 DNA sequence: TGTGCCAGCAGGGCAGGGTACACTGAAGCTTTCTTT.

This clonotype was observed a single time. The chain has TRBV29-1 and TRBJ1-2; 7 bases match TRBD1. V lost 0 bases, J lost 2 bases, and 6 bases stayed unmatched. Germline CDR1 SQVTM, CDR2 ANQGSEA. The CDR3 is 15 amino acids. The CDR3 here is CSVEDPGQRNYGYTF. CDR3 bases: TGCAGCGTTGAAGATCCGGGACAGCGCAACTATGGCTACACCTTC.

The V and J genes are TRBV3-1 and TRBJ1-6, with 8 bases matching TRBD1. The CDR3 is made up of 17 amino acids. The germline V gene encodes CDR1 LGHDT and CDR2 YNNKEL (reference sequence). With 4 bases clipped from V and 8 bases from J, the junction kept 13 bases outside the gene matches. In nucleotides, the CDR3 is TGTGCCAGCAGCCTACTACAGGGGACAGGAGCGTATTCACCCCTCCACTTT. It yields the protein CASSLLQGTGAYSPLHF.

The genes are TRBV10-2 and TRBJ2-7; 7 nucleotides align to TRBD1. CDR3 length: 15 residues. Germline CDR1 is WSHSY and CDR2 is SAAADI. J lost 3 bases, V lost 5 bases, and 10 bases had no gene match. CDR3 region: CASSPGTVTYYEQYF. In nucleotides, the CDR3 is TGCGCCAGCAGTCCCGGGACAGTCACATACTACGAGCAGTACTTC.

For this clonotype: It is unclear where the CDR3 begins or ends on the DNA, so no DNA is shown, and the CDR3 is as TCRdb lists it. The rearrangement links TRBV9 to TRBJ2-2; the D call of TRBD2 is as the table states it, not checked on the DNA. Germline V gene data show CDR1 as SGDLS and CDR2 as YYNGEE. The CDR3 totals 16 residues, both ends included. The CDR3 spells CASSVVRLVSPGSCFF.

This clonotype was picked up a small number of times. The chain combines TRBV4-2 with TRBJ2-4; perhaps D is TRBD1 or TRBD2 (5 bases each). V gave up 0 bases and J gave up 13 bases, with 16 bases separating them. This CDR3 has 14 amino acids. Germline V gene lookup returns CDR1 LGHNA and CDR2 YNFKEQ. The CDR3 is CASSQESTDYKQYF. The CDR3 DNA reads TGTGCCAGCAGCCAAGAGTCGACAGACTATAAACAGTACTTC.

This clonotype was counted a few times. This rearrangement joins TRBV7-3 to TRBJ1-1; D might be TRBD1 (5 bases). The CDR3 covers 14 residues. Germline V lookup: CDR1 SGHTA, CDR2 FQGTGA. Trimming cost V 5 bases and J 5 bases, with 15 bases left between them. CDR3 DNA: TGTGCCAGCAGCGCTGGGCAGGGCTTTACTGAAGCTTTCTTT. As protein: CASSAGQGFTEAFF.

In this sample, this clonotype turned up a few times. CDR3 residues: CASSYWGAGTDTQYF. The CDR3 DNA follows: TGTGCCAGCAGTTACTGGGGGGCAGGCACAGATACGCAGTATTTT. The V call is TRBV6-2 or TRBV6-3, the J call TRBJ2-3; the D gene could be TRBD1 or TRBD2 (6 bases each). Germline values: CDR1 MNHEY, CDR2 SVGEGT. This CDR3 comprises 15 residues. The V end was cut by 1 base, the J end by 1 base, with 9 bases between.

The V gene is TRBV7-9, the J gene TRBJ2-7; 7 nucleotides match TRBD1. The germline V gene encodes CDR1 SEHNR and CDR2 FQNEAQ (reference sequence). The CDR3 runs to 15 residues. Unmatched junction bases numbered 10, after V lost 6 bases and J lost 2 bases. CDR3 amino acids: CASRRTTGPPYEQYF. For the CDR3, the DNA is TGTGCCAGCAGACGGACGACAGGGCCTCCCTACGAGCAGTACTTC. The full variable domain, in which reference TRBV7-9 and TRBJ2-7 provide the parts outside the CDR3, is DTGVSQNPRHKITKRGQNVTFRCDPISEHNRLYWYRQTLGQGPEFLTYFQNEAQLEKSRLLSDRFSAERPKGSFSTLEIQRTEQGDSAMYLCASRRTTGPPYEQYFGPGTRLTVT.